These 15 T cell receptor beta chains came from one sample sequenced in a study of Ad26.COV2.S vaccination and SARS-CoV-2 variants. The repertoire was sequenced with immunoSEQ multiplex PCR; TCRdb's copy has only in-frame clones and lacks some. Of roughly 350,000 clones in the sample, about 89% were seen once. Treatment denoted: around 19 received Ad26.COV2.S at low or high dose, single or two shots; roughly five received placebo; per-sample allocation not given. Collection of samples fell on day 63 after the first vaccine or placebo injection. The sample consisted of peripheral blood, taken in a trial of Ad26.COV2.S vaccine versus placebo. These receptors all stem from a person between 18 and 60 years old who received the Ad26.COV2.S COVID-19 vaccine or a placebo.

J is TRBJ2-7 and V is TRBV7-2, with D uncertain. Trimming pared 3 bases from V and 7 bases from J, leaving 13 bases between. The CDR3 is 13 residues long. Germline CDR1 and CDR2: SGHTA and FQGNSA. The CDR3 protein is CASSFTLRREQYF. The CDR3 nucleotides read TGTGCCAGCAGCTTCACCCTCCGGCGGGAGCAGTACTTC.

The V call is TRBV3-1 (or the pseudogene TRBV3-2), the J call TRBJ2-1, with TRBD2 matching 8 bases. CDR3 length equals 14 residues. The germline V gene encodes CDR1 LGHDT and CDR2 YNNKEL (reference sequence). With 0 bases clipped from V and 6 bases from J, the junction kept 1 base outside the gene matches. Written as DNA, the CDR3 is TGTGCCAGCAGCCAAGACGGGACTAGCAATGAGCAGTTCTTC. It encodes CASSQDGTSNEQFF.

The CDR3 sequence: CASKREPDMNTEAFF. The DNA for the CDR3 is TGCGCCAGCAAAAGAGAACCTGATATGAACACTGAAGCTTTCTTT. The chain joins TRBV10-1 to TRBJ1-1; D ambiguous. The CDR3 has 15 amino acids. From germline, CDR1 is WNHNN and CDR2 SYGVQD (reference sequence). Trimming took off 7 bases at V and 0 bases at J, with 15 bases between the two ends.

The V call is TRBV7-2, the J call TRBJ1-5; D remains unclear. The CDR3 runs to 15 residues. V was pared by 3 bases and J by 3 bases, with 12 bases between. Germline-derived CDR1 and CDR2 are SGHTA and FQGNSA. CDR3 bases: TGTGCCAGCAGCTTGGTTTGGGATTCCAATCAGCCCCAGCATTTT. Translating gives CASSLVWDSNQPQHF.

This chain uses TRBV6-2 or TRBV6-3 with TRBJ2-7; 13 bases match TRBD2. After removal of 5 bases from V and 0 bases from J, the junction contained 13 bases not matched to a gene. The germline V gene has CDR1 MNHEY and CDR2 SVGEGT. The CDR3 runs 19 residues. The CDR3 sequence is CASSDRTSGSLRASYEQYF. The DNA of the CDR3 is TGTGCCAGCAGTGACAGGACTAGCGGGAGCCTAAGGGCCTCCTACGAGCAGTACTTC.

The V gene is TRBV7-9, the J gene TRBJ2-3, with unresolved D. The CDR3 totals 16 residues. From germline, CDR1 is SEHNR and CDR2 FQNEAQ (reference sequence). The V and J ends lost 4 bases and 4 bases respectively, with 18 bases between them. Here the CDR3 reads CASSSTVGSAPDTQYF. The DNA of the CDR3 is TGTGCCAGCAGCTCTACAGTGGGGTCGGCCCCAGATACGCAGTATTTT.

The sample holds one count of this clone. The CDR3 nucleotides read TGTGCCAGCAGTTACCAACTAGCGGGCGACAATGAGCAGTTCTTC. Its translation is CASSYQLAGDNEQFF. The V and J genes are TRBV6-5 and TRBJ2-1, with 9 bases matching TRBD2. Germline CDR1 reads MNHEY; CDR2 reads SVGAGI. V lost 2 bases and J lost 5; bases outside the gene matches: 4. There are 15 residues in the CDR3.

The chain carries TRBV5-1 and TRBJ1-1; D is possibly TRBD1 (6 bases). The germline gives CDR1 SGHRS, CDR2 YFSETQ. The CDR3 contains 14 residues. V was pared by 3 bases and J by 4 bases, with 13 bases between. CDR3 sequence reads: CASSWGGGLTEAFF. Here the CDR3 DNA reads TGCGCCAGCAGCTGGGGCGGGGGGCTCACTGAAGCTTTCTTT.

The chain couples TRBV5-5 to TRBJ2-7; D is undetermined. The CDR3 contains 13 residues. V lost 2 bases to trimming and J lost 3 bases, with 9 bases between them. Germline CDR1 and CDR2: SGHKS and YYEKEE (reference sequence). CDR3 sequence (DNA): TGTGCCAGCAGCTTAGAGCCGTTCTACGAGCAGTACTTC. This translates into CASSLEPFYEQYF.

V is TRBV7-2 and J is TRBJ1-2; D is unresolved. V lost 2 bases to trimming and J lost 2 bases, with 9 bases between them. Germline values: CDR1 SGHTA, CDR2 FQGNSA. This CDR3 is built from 14 residues. The CDR3 reads CASSLTTANYGYTF. DNA for the CDR3: TGTGCCAGCAGCTTAACAACAGCAAACTATGGCTACACCTTC.

This clone was recorded only once. The genes are TRBV15 and TRBJ2-7, with no clear D. Germline V gene lookup returns CDR1 LNHNV and CDR2 YYDKDF (reference sequence). CDR3 length equals 14 residues. With 1 base removed from V and 4 bases from J, the gap between germline ends came to 11 bases. The CDR3 sequence is CATSRGIGSYEQYF. CDR3 DNA sequence: TGTGCCACCAGCAGAGGGATTGGCTCGTACGAGCAGTACTTC.

The chain carries TRBV3-1 (or the pseudogene TRBV3-2) and TRBJ2-2, with TRBD2 matching 12 bases. Trimming removed 4 bases from V and 5 bases from J; junction bases left unmatched: 5. The length of the CDR3 is 16 residues. CDR1 and CDR2 from the germline V gene are LGHDT and YNNKEL (reference sequence). This CDR3 reads CASSPRLAGVTGELFF. The CDR3 nucleotides read TGTGCCAGCAGCCCAAGACTAGCGGGAGTTACCGGGGAGCTGTTTTTT.

The rearrangement joins TRBV2 to TRBJ2-5; D call uncertain. The ends were cut back, 2 bases at V and 4 bases at J, with 8 bases in the middle. CDR3 length: 13 amino acids. Looked up from germline, CDR1 is SNHLY and CDR2 is FYNNEI. The CDR3 DNA reads TGTGCCAGCAGTGAATTCGGTCTAGAGACCCAGTACTTC. Protein sequence: CASSEFGLETQYF.

The chain links TRBV30 to TRBJ2-1; D gene ambiguous. The CDR3 consists of 11 residues. Germline V lookup: CDR1 GTSNPN, CDR2 SVGIG (reference sequence). The ends were cut back, 5 bases at V and 3 bases at J, with 5 bases in the middle. In DNA, the CDR3 is TGTGCCTGGGCCGTCTACAATGAGCAGTTCTTC. Translated, it gives CAWAVYNEQFF.

The V call is TRBV29-1, the J call TRBJ2-7, with D perhaps matching TRBD2 (6 bases). The CDR3 is made up of 12 amino acids. V lost 4 bases, J lost 7 bases, and 14 bases lay in between. Germline V gene lookup returns CDR1 SQVTM and CDR2 ANQGSEA. The CDR3 loop reads CSVGVTRREQYF. The CDR3 region has the DNA TGCAGCGTTGGGGTGACTAGAAGGGAGCAGTACTTC.